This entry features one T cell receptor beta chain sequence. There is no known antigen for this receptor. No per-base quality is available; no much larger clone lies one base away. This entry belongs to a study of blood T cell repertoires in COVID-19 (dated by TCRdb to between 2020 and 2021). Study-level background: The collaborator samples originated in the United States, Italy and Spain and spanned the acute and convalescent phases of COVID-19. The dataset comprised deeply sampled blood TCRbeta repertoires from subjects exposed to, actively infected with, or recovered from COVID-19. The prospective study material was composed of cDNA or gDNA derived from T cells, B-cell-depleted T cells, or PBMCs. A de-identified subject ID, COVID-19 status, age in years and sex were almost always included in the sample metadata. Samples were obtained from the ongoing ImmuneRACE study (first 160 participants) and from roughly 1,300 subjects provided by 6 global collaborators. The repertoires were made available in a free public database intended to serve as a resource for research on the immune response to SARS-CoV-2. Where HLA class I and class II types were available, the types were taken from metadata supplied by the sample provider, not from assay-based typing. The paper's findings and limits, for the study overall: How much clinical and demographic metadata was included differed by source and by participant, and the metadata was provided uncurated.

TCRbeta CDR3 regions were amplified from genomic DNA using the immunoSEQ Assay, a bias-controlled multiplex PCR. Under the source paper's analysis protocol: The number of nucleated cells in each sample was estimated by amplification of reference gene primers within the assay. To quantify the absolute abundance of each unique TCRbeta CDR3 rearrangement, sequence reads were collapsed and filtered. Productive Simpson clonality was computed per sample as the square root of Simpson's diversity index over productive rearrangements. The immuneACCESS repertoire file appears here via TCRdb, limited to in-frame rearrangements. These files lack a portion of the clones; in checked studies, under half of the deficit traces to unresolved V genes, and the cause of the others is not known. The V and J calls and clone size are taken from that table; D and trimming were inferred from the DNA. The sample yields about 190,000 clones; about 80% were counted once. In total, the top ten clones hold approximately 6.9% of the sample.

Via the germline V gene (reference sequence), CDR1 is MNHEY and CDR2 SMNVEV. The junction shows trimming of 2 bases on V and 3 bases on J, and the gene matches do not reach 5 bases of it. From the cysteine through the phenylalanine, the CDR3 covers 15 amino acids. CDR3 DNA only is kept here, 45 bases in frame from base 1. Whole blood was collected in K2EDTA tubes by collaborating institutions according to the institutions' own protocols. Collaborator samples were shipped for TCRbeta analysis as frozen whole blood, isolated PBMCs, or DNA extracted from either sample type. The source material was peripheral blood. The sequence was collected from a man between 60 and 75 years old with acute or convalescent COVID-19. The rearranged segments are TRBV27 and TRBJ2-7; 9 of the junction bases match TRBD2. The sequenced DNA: TGTGCCAGCAGTTTAAACCCTAGCGGGGACTACGAGCAGTACTTC. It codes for CASSLNPSGDYEQYF.